This TCR beta chain stems from a study of OX40 agonist ivuxolimab in advanced cancers. Study summary: Ivuxolimab, an antibody that agonizes OX40 (CD134), was administered to the patients.

Study-wide results and caveats: With doses of 0.1 to 3.0 mg/kg, CD4+ and CD8+ blood T cells had undergone clonal expansion by week 6. With doses of 0.1-3.0 mg/kg, partial responders showed among the lowest clonal expansion. CD8+ T cells were the subset that, on average, had more expanded clones than CD4+.

CDR1 LNHDA and CDR2 SQIVND come from the germline V gene (reference sequence). The CDR3 consists of 14 residues. The germline V and J ends were trimmed by 3 bases and 1 base, with 7 bases remaining between them. Concerning this clone: Its antigen is as yet unknown. Other nucleotide sequences from this sample produce the same CDR3.

TCRdb's copy holds only in-frame clones and misses some; the assay was immunoSEQ multiplex PCR. Among fewer than 45,000 clones listed, more than 80% were seen once. The sequencing here drew on CD4+ or CD8+ T cells sorted from blood, taken in a trial of the OX40 agonist ivuxolimab. This chain links TRBV19 with TRBJ1-5, with a possible D match to TRBD1 (5 bases). The sequence derives from an adult with an advanced solid tumor such as melanoma, head and neck, liver or kidney cancer. This chain's CDR3 is CASSIRDSNQPQHF. The DNA of the CDR3 is TGTGCCAGTAGTATTCGGGACAGCAATCAGCCCCAGCATTTT.